The source of this T cell receptor beta chain is a study of shared clonotypes between healthy human individuals. About the research overall: Three men and two women, aged 18 to 49, were donors.

The CDR3 sequence is 17 residues long. Germline lookup yields CDR1 SGHAT and CDR2 FQNNGV. The V end was cut by 1 base, the J end by 0 bases, with 13 bases between. Sorted-subset replicate PCR reactions contained 150 to 200 ng DNA, corresponding to about 30,000 T cell genomes. Method: immunoSEQ multiplex PCR; TCRdb's copy keeps in-frame clones and lacks some. The data contain around 2.3 million clones, 95% of them singletons. This clone was detected only once. Its specificity is unknown. Study outcomes and limitations: Some naive CD4 clonotypes, 4% to 6%, turned up in common across several donors. Since donors were few, the genetic and exposure-history diversity represented was limited.

This receptor was taken from a man younger than 35 in good health. This rearrangement joins TRBV11-2 to TRBJ2-1; D might be TRBD1 or TRBD2, each matching 5 bases. The sequenced sample was naive CD4+ T cells sorted from blood. The subset is: CD45RA+ positively selected. CDR3 loop: CASSLVGVGSSYNEQFF. CDR3 coding DNA: TGTGCCAGCAGCTTAGTGGGGGTGGGGAGCTCCTACAATGAGCAGTTCTTC.